The rows below give T cell receptor beta chains drawn from one sample of a study of metastatic and nonmetastatic thyroid tumors. TCRdb reprocessed the PCR reads using MiXCR. The data show roughly 36,000 clones, with roughly a tenth seen just once and approximately 15% held by the top ten. Specimen: blood. The origin of the receptors is a female donor with papillary thyroid cancer or a benign thyroid nodule (not recorded which). Some clones in this sample may be carry-over from other donors' samples. Both conserved end residues are part of each CDR3. The D gene is left open where the match is weak. Clone size, where shown, is once, few, many, or a class for clones that have expanded.

j_gene: TRBJ1-5; abundance: .; d_gene: .; v_gene: TRBV2; len: 14; CDR3aa: CASSELPINQPQHF; CDR3nt: TGTGCCAGCAGTGAACTCCCGATCAATCAGCCCCAGCATTTT
j_gene: TRBJ2-7; abundance: many; d_gene: .; v_gene: TRBV28; len: 11; CDR3aa: CASGDYGEQYF; CDR3nt: TGTGCCAGCGGGGATTATGGCGAGCAGTACTTC
j_gene: TRBJ1-1; abundance: many; d_gene: .; v_gene: TRBV30; len: 14; CDR3aa: CAWRWSGLNTEAFF; CDR3nt: TGTGCCTGGAGATGGTCGGGGTTGAACACTGAAGCTTTCTTT
j_gene: TRBJ2-1; abundance: many; d_gene: .; v_gene: TRBV5-4; len: 16; CDR3aa: CASSLERGVPRDEQFF; CDR3nt: TGTGCCAGCAGCTTGGAGAGGGGTGTTCCCAGGGATGAGCAGTTCTTC
j_gene: TRBJ1-6; abundance: few; d_gene: .; v_gene: TRBV28; len: 14; CDR3aa: CASSFGQGTSPLHF; CDR3nt: TGTGCCAGCAGTTTTGGGCAGGGTACGTCACCCCTCCACTTT
j_gene: TRBJ2-5; abundance: many; d_gene: TRBD1; v_gene: TRBV2; len: 14; CDR3aa: CASSPPGQQETQYF; CDR3nt: TGTGCCAGCAGTCCCCCGGGACAGCAAGAGACCCAGTACTTC
j_gene: TRBJ2-7; abundance: many; d_gene: TRBD2; v_gene: TRBV11-2; len: 15; CDR3aa: CASSIQLAGGGEQYF; CDR3nt: TGTGCCAGCAGCATCCAACTAGCGGGAGGGGGCGAGCAGTACTTC
j_gene: TRBJ1-6; abundance: many; d_gene: .; v_gene: TRBV19; len: 15; CDR3aa: CASTPAAVYNSPLHF; CDR3nt: TGTGCCAGTACACCGGCGGCTGTCTATAATTCACCCCTCCACTTT
j_gene: TRBJ1-5; abundance: many; d_gene: .; v_gene: TRBV7-9; len: 13; CDR3aa: CASSSESNQPQHF; CDR3nt: TGTGCCAGCAGCTCAGAAAGCAATCAGCCCCAGCATTTT
j_gene: TRBJ2-5; abundance: many; d_gene: TRBD2; v_gene: TRBV24-1; len: 15; CDR3aa: CATSDTQAGEETQYF; CDR3nt: TGTGCCACCAGTGACACCCAAGCGGGAGAAGAGACCCAGTACTTC
j_gene: TRBJ1-5; abundance: many; d_gene: .; v_gene: TRBV19; len: 14; CDR3aa: CASSIRPPNQPQHF; CDR3nt: TGTGCCAGTAGTATAAGACCGCCGAATCAGCCCCAGCATTTT
j_gene: TRBJ1-2; abundance: many; d_gene: .; v_gene: TRBV12-3/TRBV12-4; len: 11; CDR3aa: CASSHDGGYTF; CDR3nt: TGTGCCAGCAGTCATGATGGAGGCTACACCTTC
j_gene: TRBJ1-2; abundance: many; d_gene: TRBD1; v_gene: TRBV4-3; len: 17; CDR3aa: CASSHPRGTGDDYGYTF; CDR3nt: TGCGCCAGCAGCCATCCCCGGGGGACAGGGGACGACTATGGCTACACCTTC
j_gene: TRBJ2-1; abundance: .; d_gene: TRBD2; v_gene: TRBV7-2; len: 15; CDR3aa: CASSLSGGDYNEQFF; CDR3nt: TGTGCCAGCAGCCTAAGCGGGGGGGATTACAATGAGCAGTTCTTC
j_gene: TRBJ1-3; abundance: many; d_gene: TRBD1; v_gene: TRBV7-2; len: 18; CDR3aa: CASSLRTPGTAFFDTIYF; CDR3nt: TGTGCCAGCAGCCTGCGAACACCCGGGACAGCTTTTTTTGACACCATATATTTT
j_gene: TRBJ2-7; abundance: many; d_gene: TRBD1; v_gene: TRBV4-1; len: 14; CDR3aa: CASSSGTGNYEQYF; CDR3nt: TGCGCCAGCAGTTCCGGGACAGGGAACTACGAGCAGTACTTC
j_gene: TRBJ1-3; abundance: many; d_gene: TRBD1; v_gene: TRBV6-6; len: 15; CDR3aa: CASSYAGGSGNTIYF; CDR3nt: TGTGCCAGCAGTTACGCAGGGGGCAGTGGAAACACCATATATTTT
j_gene: TRBJ2-7; abundance: many; d_gene: .; v_gene: TRBV10-3; len: 15; CDR3aa: CAISESGISSYEQYF; CDR3nt: TGTGCCATCAGTGAGTCGGGGATTAGCTCCTACGAGCAGTACTTC
j_gene: TRBJ1-2; abundance: .; d_gene: .; v_gene: TRBV2; len: 15; CDR3aa: CASSENPDPGYGYTF; CDR3nt: TGTGCCAGCAGTGAGAATCCAGACCCGGGGTATGGCTACACCTTC
j_gene: TRBJ2-7; abundance: many; d_gene: TRBD2; v_gene: TRBV19; len: 15; CDR3aa: CASSMGTSGSGEQYF; CDR3nt: TGTGCCAGTAGTATGGGGACTAGCGGGAGTGGGGAGCAGTACTTC
j_gene: TRBJ2-1; abundance: .; d_gene: TRBD2; v_gene: TRBV5-4; len: 15; CDR3aa: CASSLRGGPINEQFF; CDR3nt: TGTGCCAGCAGCTTACGGGGGGGCCCGATCAATGAGCAGTTCTTC
j_gene: TRBJ1-1; abundance: many; d_gene: .; v_gene: TRBV3-1; len: 14; CDR3aa: CASSLQGRNTEAFF; CDR3nt: TGTGCCAGCAGTCTTCAGGGCCGGAACACTGAAGCTTTCTTT
j_gene: TRBJ2-3; abundance: many; d_gene: TRBD1; v_gene: TRBV6-1; len: 15; CDR3aa: CASSLRDRSLDTQYF; CDR3nt: TGTGCCAGCAGTCTACGGGACAGGTCTTTAGATACGCAGTATTTT
j_gene: TRBJ2-7; abundance: many; d_gene: .; v_gene: TRBV19; len: 11; CDR3aa: CARGTLGDRYF; CDR3nt: TGTGCCAGAGGGACTCTCGGTGATCGGTACTTC
j_gene: TRBJ2-3; abundance: many; d_gene: .; v_gene: TRBV7-8; len: 13; CDR3aa: CASSVQGGDTQYF; CDR3nt: TGTGCCAGCAGCGTTCAGGGCGGCGATACGCAGTATTTT
j_gene: TRBJ2-7; abundance: many; d_gene: .; v_gene: TRBV5-6; len: 16; CDR3aa: CASSLVRGTYSYEQYF; CDR3nt: TGTGCCAGCAGCTTGGTCAGAGGGACCTACTCCTACGAGCAGTACTTC
j_gene: TRBJ2-3; abundance: many; d_gene: .; v_gene: TRBV12-3/TRBV12-4; len: 15; CDR3aa: CASSLGMHTTDTQYF; CDR3nt: TGTGCCAGCAGTTTAGGGATGCATACCACAGATACGCAGTATTTT
j_gene: TRBJ2-5; abundance: many; d_gene: .; v_gene: TRBV19; len: 13; CDR3aa: CASTESGQEAQYF; CDR3nt: TGTGCCAGTACCGAGTCCGGACAAGAGGCCCAGTACTTC
j_gene: TRBJ2-1; abundance: few; d_gene: .; v_gene: TRBV7-2; len: 14; CDR3aa: CASSTGQMNNEQFF; CDR3nt: TGTGCCAGCAGCACCGGACAGATGAACAATGAGCAGTTCTTC
j_gene: TRBJ2-7; abundance: many; d_gene: TRBD2; v_gene: TRBV9; len: 16; CDR3aa: CASSGGGPPGQDEQYF; CDR3nt: TGTGCCAGCAGCGGGGGGGGTCCTCCCGGGCAGGACGAGCAGTACTTC
j_gene: TRBJ2-2; abundance: few; d_gene: TRBD2; v_gene: TRBV12-3/TRBV12-4; len: 16; CDR3aa: CASSGTSGFNTGELFF; CDR3nt: TGTGCCAGCAGTGGGACTAGCGGGTTTAACACCGGGGAGCTGTTTTTT
j_gene: TRBJ1-1; abundance: many; d_gene: .; v_gene: TRBV13; len: 19; CDR3aa: CASSSEYRVGSYRPTEAFF; CDR3nt: TGTGCCAGCAGCTCCGAATACAGGGTTGGTTCCTACCGCCCTACCGAAGCTTTCTTT
j_gene: TRBJ2-1; abundance: many; d_gene: .; v_gene: TRBV12-3/TRBV12-4; len: 12; CDR3aa: CASSSGYNEQFF; CDR3nt: TGTGCCAGCAGCAGTGGCTACAATGAGCAGTTCTTC
j_gene: TRBJ1-1; abundance: many; d_gene: .; v_gene: TRBV6-6; len: 13; CDR3aa: CASSYSEGEEAFF; CDR3nt: TGTGCCAGCAGTTACTCGGAGGGCGAGGAAGCTTTCTTT
j_gene: TRBJ2-6; abundance: many; d_gene: TRBD1; v_gene: TRBV9; len: 17; CDR3aa: CASSSGQGPSGANVLTF; CDR3nt: TGTGCCAGCAGCTCGGGACAGGGACCCTCTGGGGCCAACGTCCTGACTTTC
j_gene: TRBJ2-1; abundance: many; d_gene: TRBD2; v_gene: TRBV15; len: 14; CDR3aa: CATRSGLAGDEQFF; CDR3nt: TGTGCCACCAGATCAGGACTAGCGGGAGATGAGCAGTTCTTC
j_gene: TRBJ1-4; abundance: .; d_gene: .; v_gene: TRBV6-1; len: 12; CDR3aa: CASHRPTEKLFF; CDR3nt: TGTGCCAGCCACCGGCCGACTGAAAAACTGTTTTTT
j_gene: TRBJ2-5; abundance: .; d_gene: .; v_gene: TRBV7-3; len: 15; CDR3aa: CASILSWTEQETQYF; CDR3nt: TGTGCCAGCATCTTATCGTGGACAGAACAAGAGACCCAGTACTTC
j_gene: TRBJ2-7; abundance: many; d_gene: .; v_gene: TRBV5-6; len: 14; CDR3aa: CASSSGQSNYEQYF; CDR3nt: TGTGCCAGCAGCTCTGGACAGTCAAACTACGAGCAGTACTTC
j_gene: TRBJ1-1; abundance: many; d_gene: TRBD1; v_gene: TRBV5-4; len: 13; CDR3aa: CASSWQGGAEAFF; CDR3nt: TGTGCCAGCAGCTGGCAGGGGGGGGCTGAAGCTTTCTTT